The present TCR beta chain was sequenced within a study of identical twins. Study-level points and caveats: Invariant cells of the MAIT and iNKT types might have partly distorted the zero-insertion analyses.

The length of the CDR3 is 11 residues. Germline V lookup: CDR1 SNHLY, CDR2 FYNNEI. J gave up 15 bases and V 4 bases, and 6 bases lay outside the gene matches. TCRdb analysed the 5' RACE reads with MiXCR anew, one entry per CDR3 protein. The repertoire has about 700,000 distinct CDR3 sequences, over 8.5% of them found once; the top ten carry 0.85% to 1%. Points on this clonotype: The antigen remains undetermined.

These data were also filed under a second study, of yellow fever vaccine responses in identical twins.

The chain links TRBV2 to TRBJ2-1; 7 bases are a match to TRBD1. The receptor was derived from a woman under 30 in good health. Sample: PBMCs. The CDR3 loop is CASSAGQPGFF. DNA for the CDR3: TGTGCCAGCAGTGCGGGACAGCCGGGGTTCTTC.